This TCR beta chain was retrieved from a study of early T cells in non-severe SARS-CoV-2 infection. Overall study results and limits: VDJdb matching, biased toward anti-spike CD8 responses, missed private and CD4 specificities.

This clonotype was seen a few times. Antigen: not known. TCRdb redid the calling of the 5' RACE reads with MiXCR, one entry per CDR3 protein. The table shows more than 55,000 distinct CDR3 sequences, with around 13% occurring only once. Germline V lookup: CDR1 SQVTM, CDR2 ANQGSEA. With 4 bases removed from V and 1 base from J, the gap between germline ends came to 3 bases. This CDR3 is 11 amino acids long. V is TRBV29-1 and J is TRBJ2-3; D gene ambiguous. The TCR was taken from an adult who was a healthcare worker with PCR-confirmed SARS-CoV-2 infection or an uninfected control (not recorded which). The sequencing sample was made of whole blood. CDR3 sequence (DNA): TGCAGCGTTGGGGGCACAGATACGCAGTATTTT. Amino acid sequence: CSVGGTDTQYF.